Each of the 14 T cell receptor beta chains below was sequenced from the same sample in a study of cytomegalovirus exposure and HLA in healthy donors. Primers included in the PCR were 60 Vbeta and 13 Jbeta primers. Sequencing was performed with immunoSEQ multiplex PCR; in TCRdb, only in-frame clones are kept and a portion is missing. The table includes 130,000 or so clones, 82% detected once. The sequencing sample was made of PBMCs. Receptors originate from a man between 18 and 29 years old in good health and CMV-seropositive.

The V and J genes are TRBV4-2 and TRBJ1-3, with D possibly being TRBD1 (5 bases). Germline CDR1 LGHNA, CDR2 YNFKEQ. V lost 0 bases and J 2 bases, leaving 17 bases between the germline ends. This CDR3 comprises 18 residues. The CDR3 DNA sequence: TGTGCCAGCAGCCAAGATAGGGGACTCCCACCGGCTGGAAACACCATATATTTT. It codes for CASSQDRGLPPAGNTIYF.

This chain links TRBV2 with TRBJ2-5, with 11 bases identical to TRBD2. Per germline, CDR1 SNHLY and CDR2 FYNNEI. This CDR3 has 14 residues. The trim removed 2 bases at V and 5 bases at J, leaving 1 base unmatched. CDR3 nucleotide sequence: TGTGCCAGCAGTGAAATAGCGGGAGGGGAGACCCAGTACTTC. This gives the protein CASSEIAGGETQYF.

The chain uses TRBV2 and TRBJ1-5; D ambiguous. CDR1 and CDR2 (germline): SNHLY, FYNNEI. This CDR3 comprises 13 residues. Trimming shortened V by 1 base and J by 7 bases, and 8 bases separated the two germline ends. CDR3 sequence: CASSEGLVQPQHF. CDR3 in DNA: TGTGCCAGCAGTGAAGGGTTAGTGCAGCCCCAGCATTTT. The whole variable domain, filled in from reference TRBV2 and TRBJ1-5, reads EPEVTQTPSHQVTQMGQEVILRCVPISNHLYFYWYRQILGQKVEFLVSFYNNEISEKSEIFDDQFSVERPDGSNFTLKIRSTKLEDSAMYFCASSEGLVQPQHFGDGTRLSIL.

The V gene is TRBV5-1, the J gene TRBJ1-2; 9 positions match TRBD1. Germline V CDR1 and CDR2: SGHRS, YFSETQ. With V trimmed by 2 bases and J by 5 bases, 4 bases remained unmatched. The CDR3 loop spans 14 amino acids. The chain's CDR3 is CASSFATGGYGYTF. The CDR3 DNA sequence: TGCGCCAGCAGCTTTGCGACAGGGGGATATGGCTACACCTTC. The variable domain in full, with the rest retrieved from reference TRBV5-1 and TRBJ1-2, is KAGVTQTPRYLIKTRGQQVTLSCSPISGHRSVSWYQQTPGQGLQFLFEYFSETQRNKGNFPGRFSGRQFSNSRSEMNVSTLELGDSALYLCASSFATGGYGYTFGSGTRLTVV.

This clone was counted a few times. The V and J genes are TRBV21-1 and TRBJ2-7; TRBD2 is taken as the D call from the table, unchecked against the DNA. TRBV21-1 is flagged as a pseudogene. CDR3 size: 16 residues. The CDR3 is CASIPPPAVSSYEQYF. The CDR3 region has the DNA TGTGCCAGCATCCCTCCCCCAGCGGTAAGCTCCTACGAGCAGTACTTC.

This rearrangement joins TRBV19 to TRBJ1-2; 7 bases match TRBD1. In germline, CDR1 is LNHDA, CDR2 SQIVND (reference sequence). V shed 5 bases, J shed 2 bases, and the junction held 5 bases outside the gene matches. The CDR3 is 14 amino acids. CDR3: CASSSGQSNYGYTF. Written as DNA, the CDR3 is TGTGCCAGTAGTTCGGGACAGAGCAACTATGGCTACACCTTC. The variable domain in full, with the rest retrieved from reference TRBV19 and TRBJ1-2, is DGGITQSPKYLFRKEGQNVTLSCEQNLNHDAMYWYRQDPGQGLRLIYYSQIVNDFQKGDIAEGYSVSREKKESFPLTVTSAQKNPTAFYLCASSSGQSNYGYTFGSGTRLTVV.

The J gene is TRBJ1-2, the V gene TRBV6-1, with a possible D match to TRBD1 (6 bases). CDR3 length equals 15 residues. CDR1 and CDR2 from the germline V gene are MNHNS and SASEGT. V lost 7 bases, J lost 7 bases, and 22 bases lay in between. The chain's CDR3 is CASIGQPGSVVGYTF. The CDR3 DNA is TGTGCCAGCATAGGACAGCCCGGGTCGGTCGTTGGCTACACCTTC.

The chain links TRBV25-1 to TRBJ2-5; 11 bases match TRBD1. This CDR3 region has 14 residues. Germline assignment: CDR1 MGHDK and CDR2 SYGVNS. Unmatched junction bases numbered 8, after V lost 9 bases and J lost 5 bases. The CDR3 sequence: CASEDRGRTETQYF. CDR3 bases: TGTGCCAGTGAGGACAGGGGGCGTACCGAGACCCAGTACTTC.

This clone was recorded a few times. V usage is TRBV20-1 and J usage is TRBJ2-7; D not certain. This CDR3 spans 11 amino acids. The ends were cut back, 3 bases at V and 3 bases at J, with 6 bases in the middle. Germline CDR1 reads DFQATT; CDR2 reads SNEGSKA (reference sequence). As DNA, the CDR3 is TGCAGTGCTAGGGCCGTCTACGAGCAGTACTTC. It yields the protein CSARAVYEQYF.

The chain is built from TRBV9 and TRBJ1-3; 10 bases line up with TRBD1. The V segment lost 4 bases and the J segment 4 bases; nucleotides outside the gene matches: 5. CDR1 is SGDLS and CDR2 is YYNGEE in the germline V gene. The CDR3 totals 15 residues. Written as DNA, the CDR3 is TGTGCCAGCAGCTCAAGGACAGGGGGAGGAAACACCATATATTTT. Protein sequence: CASSSRTGGGNTIYF.

The V gene is TRBV14, the J gene TRBJ2-2, with no clear D. With 3 bases removed from V and 6 bases from J, the gap between germline ends came to 5 bases. There are 12 residues in the CDR3. CDR1 and CDR2 from the germline V gene are SGHDN and FVKESK. Here the CDR3 DNA reads TGTGCCAGCAGCCAGCGTTCCGGGGAGCTGTTTTTT. Translating it yields CASSQRSGELFF.

The chain links TRBV7-9 to TRBJ2-1; possibly TRBD2 for D (6 bases). Germline lookup yields CDR1 SEHNR and CDR2 FQNEAQ (reference sequence). CDR3 length: 15 residues. Trimming took off 1 base at V and 6 bases at J, with 13 bases between the two ends. The CDR3 DNA follows: TGTGCCAGCAGCTTAGTCGGGGGAGTCGGCAATGAGCAGTTCTTC. As protein: CASSLVGGVGNEQFF.

This chain joins TRBV19 and TRBJ2-7, with TRBD1 matching over 7 bases. V trimming: 2 bases; J trimming: 6 bases; junction bases outside the gene matches: 4. Germline V gives CDR1 LNHDA, CDR2 SQIVND (reference sequence). This CDR3 is built from 13 residues. The CDR3 sequence is CASSILPGGEQYF. The CDR3 coding sequence is TGTGCCAGTAGTATACTTCCAGGGGGCGAGCAGTACTTC. The full variable domain, with the rest looked up from reference TRBV19 and TRBJ2-7, is DGGITQSPKYLFRKEGQNVTLSCEQNLNHDAMYWYRQDPGQGLRLIYYSQIVNDFQKGDIAEGYSVSREKKESFPLTVTSAQKNPTAFYLCASSILPGGEQYFGPGTRLTVT.

V usage is TRBV19 and J usage is TRBJ2-2; D is undetermined. V was trimmed by 3 bases and J by 3 bases, leaving 5 bases between them. This CDR3 has 13 amino acids. Germline CDR1 reads LNHDA; CDR2 reads SQIVND (reference sequence). This chain's CDR3 is CASSISDTGELFF. The CDR3 nucleotides read TGTGCCAGTAGTATCTCGGACACCGGGGAGCTGTTTTTT. Full variable domain (missing parts from reference TRBV19 and TRBJ2-2): DGGITQSPKYLFRKEGQNVTLSCEQNLNHDAMYWYRQDPGQGLRLIYYSQIVNDFQKGDIAEGYSVSREKKESFPLTVTSAQKNPTAFYLCASSISDTGELFFGEGSRLTVL.